The TCR beta chain described here comes from a study of cytomegalovirus exposure and HLA in healthy donors. CDR1 MGHRA and CDR2 YSYEKL come from the germline V gene. V lost 2 bases to trimming and J lost 9 bases, with 14 bases between them. The CDR3 contains 14 residues. This PCR relied on a set of 60 Vbeta primers and 13 Jbeta primers. This table comes from immunoSEQ multiplex PCR, and its TCRdb copy is limited to in-frame clones, with some not included. The sample lists around 120,000 clones; roughly 84% were seen once. The sample was PBMCs. The chain has TRBV4-1 and TRBJ2-4; weak D call: TRBD1 (7 bases). This clonotype originated in a girl aged 2 to 9 in good health and CMV-seronegative. The CDR3 loop is CASSQRRDSPIQYF. The CDR3 DNA reads as TGCGCCAGCAGCCAAAGGAGGGACAGTCCCATTCAGTACTTC.